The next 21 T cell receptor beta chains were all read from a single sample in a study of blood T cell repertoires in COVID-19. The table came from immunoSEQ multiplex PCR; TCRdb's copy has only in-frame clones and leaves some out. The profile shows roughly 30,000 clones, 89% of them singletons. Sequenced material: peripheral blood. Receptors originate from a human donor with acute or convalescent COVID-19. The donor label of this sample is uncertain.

The CDR3 region is CASSFGWGEAEAFF. The DNA for the CDR3 is TGCGCCAGCAGCTTCGGTTGGGGGGAAGCTGAAGCTTTCTTT. The chain has TRBV5-1 and TRBJ1-1, with a weak D call TRBD1 (5 bases). Germline lookup yields CDR1 SGHRS and CDR2 YFSETQ. The CDR3 consists of 14 residues. Trimming removed 2 bases at V and 6 bases at J, with 14 bases between. Together with reference TRBV5-1 and TRBJ1-1, the CDR3 gives the full variable domain: KAGVTQTPRYLIKTRGQQVTLSCSPISGHRSVSWYQQTPGQGLQFLFEYFSETQRNKGNFPGRFSGRQFSNSRSEMNVSTLELGDSALYLCASSFGWGEAEAFFGQGTRLTVV.

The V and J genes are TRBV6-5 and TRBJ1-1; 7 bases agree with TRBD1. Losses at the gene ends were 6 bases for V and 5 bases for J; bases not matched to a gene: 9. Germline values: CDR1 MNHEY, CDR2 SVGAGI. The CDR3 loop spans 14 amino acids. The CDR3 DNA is TGTGCCAGCAGGCTCGACAGGGTTGTGACTGAAGCTTTCTTT. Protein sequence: CASRLDRVVTEAFF.

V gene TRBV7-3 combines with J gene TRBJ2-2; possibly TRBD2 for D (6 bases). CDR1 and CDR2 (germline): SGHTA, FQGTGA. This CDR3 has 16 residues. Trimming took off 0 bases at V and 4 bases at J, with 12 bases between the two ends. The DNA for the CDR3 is TGTGCCAGCAGCTTAACTGGAGGGGAGGTCACCGGGGAGCTGTTTTTT. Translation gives CASSLTGGEVTGELFF.

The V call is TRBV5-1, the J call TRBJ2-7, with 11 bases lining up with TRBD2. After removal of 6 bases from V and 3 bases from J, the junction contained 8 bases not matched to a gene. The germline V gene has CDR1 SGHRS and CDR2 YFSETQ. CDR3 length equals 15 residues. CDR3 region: CASMLTSGMNYEQYF. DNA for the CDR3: TGCGCCAGCATGCTGACTAGCGGGATGAACTACGAGCAGTACTTC.

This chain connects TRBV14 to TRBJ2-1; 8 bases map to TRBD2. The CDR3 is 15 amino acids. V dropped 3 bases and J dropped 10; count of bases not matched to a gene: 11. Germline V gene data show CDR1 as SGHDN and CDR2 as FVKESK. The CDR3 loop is CASSQNGGALGEQFF. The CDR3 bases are TGTGCCAGCAGCCAGAACGGGGGGGCCCTTGGAGAGCAGTTCTTC.

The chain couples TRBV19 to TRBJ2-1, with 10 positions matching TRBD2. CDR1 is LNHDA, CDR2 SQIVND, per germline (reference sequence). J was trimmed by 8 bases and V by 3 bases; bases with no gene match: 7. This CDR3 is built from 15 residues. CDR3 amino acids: CASSILAGGPHEQFF. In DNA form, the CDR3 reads TGTGCCAGTAGTATCTTAGCGGGAGGTCCTCATGAGCAGTTCTTC.

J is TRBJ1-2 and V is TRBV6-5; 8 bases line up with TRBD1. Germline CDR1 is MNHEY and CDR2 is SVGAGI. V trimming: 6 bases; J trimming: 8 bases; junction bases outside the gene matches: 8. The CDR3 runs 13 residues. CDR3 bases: TGTGCCAGCAGGCCAGGGGGCGCAGGGGGCTACACCTTC. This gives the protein CASRPGGAGGYTF.

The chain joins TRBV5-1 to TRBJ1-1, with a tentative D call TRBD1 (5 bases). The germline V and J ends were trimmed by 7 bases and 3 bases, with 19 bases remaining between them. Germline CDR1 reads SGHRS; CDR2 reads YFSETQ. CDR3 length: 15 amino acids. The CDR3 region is CASSQGGGGDTEAFF. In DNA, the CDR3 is TGCGCCAGCTCACAAGGTGGGGGGGGTGACACTGAAGCTTTCTTT.

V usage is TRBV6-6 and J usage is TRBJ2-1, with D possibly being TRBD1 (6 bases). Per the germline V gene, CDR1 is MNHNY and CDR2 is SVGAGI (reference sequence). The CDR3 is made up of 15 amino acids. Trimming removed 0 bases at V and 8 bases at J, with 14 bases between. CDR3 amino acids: CASSYSGQGYDEQFF. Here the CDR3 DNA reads TGTGCCAGCAGTTACTCGGGCCAGGGGTACGATGAGCAGTTCTTC.

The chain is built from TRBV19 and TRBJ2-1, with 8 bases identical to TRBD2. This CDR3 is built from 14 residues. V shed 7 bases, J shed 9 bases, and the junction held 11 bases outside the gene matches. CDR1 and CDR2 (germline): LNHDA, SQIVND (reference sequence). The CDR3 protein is CASTWTSTRGEQFF. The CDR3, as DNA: TGTGCCAGTACCTGGACTAGCACACGAGGTGAGCAGTTCTTC.

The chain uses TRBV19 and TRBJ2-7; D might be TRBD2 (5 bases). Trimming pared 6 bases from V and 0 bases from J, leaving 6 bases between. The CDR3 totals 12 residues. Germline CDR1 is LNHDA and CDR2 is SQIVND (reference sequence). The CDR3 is CASSGLSYEQYF. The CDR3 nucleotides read TGTGCCAGTAGCGGACTCTCCTACGAGCAGTACTTC.

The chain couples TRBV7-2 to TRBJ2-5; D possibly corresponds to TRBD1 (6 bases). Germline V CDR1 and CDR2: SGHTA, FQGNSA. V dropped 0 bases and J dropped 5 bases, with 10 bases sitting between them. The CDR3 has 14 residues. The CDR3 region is CASSLAGAFETQYF. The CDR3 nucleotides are TGTGCCAGCAGCTTAGCGGGGGCCTTCGAGACCCAGTACTTC.

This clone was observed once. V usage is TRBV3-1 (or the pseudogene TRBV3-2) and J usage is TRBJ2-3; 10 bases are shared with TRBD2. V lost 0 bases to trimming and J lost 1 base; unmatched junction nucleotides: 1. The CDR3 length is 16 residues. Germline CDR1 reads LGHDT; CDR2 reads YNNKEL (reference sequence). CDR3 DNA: TGTGCCAGCAGCCAAGACCTAGCGGGGGGCACAGATACGCAGTATTTT. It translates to CASSQDLAGGTDTQYF.

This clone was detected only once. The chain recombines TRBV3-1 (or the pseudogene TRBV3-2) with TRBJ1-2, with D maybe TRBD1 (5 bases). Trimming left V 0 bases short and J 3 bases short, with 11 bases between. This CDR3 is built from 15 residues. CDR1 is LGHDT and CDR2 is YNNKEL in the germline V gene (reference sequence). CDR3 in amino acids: CASSQDYGGDYGYTF. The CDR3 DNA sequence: TGTGCCAGCAGCCAAGATTATGGGGGGGACTATGGCTACACCTTC.

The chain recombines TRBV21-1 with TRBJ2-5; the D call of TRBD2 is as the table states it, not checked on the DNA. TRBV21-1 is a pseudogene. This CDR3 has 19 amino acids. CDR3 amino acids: CASSTGPLAGVSKAETQYF. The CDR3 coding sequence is TGTGCCAGCAGCACGGGCCCACTAGCGGGAGTTTCAAAGGCGGAGACCCAGTACTTC.

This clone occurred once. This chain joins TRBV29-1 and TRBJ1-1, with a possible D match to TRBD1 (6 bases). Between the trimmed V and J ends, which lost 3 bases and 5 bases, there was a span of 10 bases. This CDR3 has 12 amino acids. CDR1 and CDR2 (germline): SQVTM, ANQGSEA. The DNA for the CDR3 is TGCAGCGTTGAGCACCAGGGGACTGAAGCTTTCTTT. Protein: CSVEHQGTEAFF.

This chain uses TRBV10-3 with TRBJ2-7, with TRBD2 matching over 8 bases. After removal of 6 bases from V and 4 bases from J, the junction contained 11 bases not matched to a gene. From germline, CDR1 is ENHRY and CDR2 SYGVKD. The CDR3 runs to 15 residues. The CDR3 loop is CAIRGGSGSVYEQYF. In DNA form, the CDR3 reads TGTGCCATCAGGGGAGGGAGCGGGAGTGTTTACGAGCAGTACTTC.

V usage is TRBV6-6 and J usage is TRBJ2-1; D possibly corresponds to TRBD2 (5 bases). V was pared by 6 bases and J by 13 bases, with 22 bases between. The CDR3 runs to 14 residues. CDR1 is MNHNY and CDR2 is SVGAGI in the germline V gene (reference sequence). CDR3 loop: CASSPGIESSLQFF. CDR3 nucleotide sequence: TGTGCCAGCAGCCCCGGGATTGAGTCCAGCTTACAGTTCTTC.

The CDR3 nucleotides are TGTGCCAGTAGTCCATCGGCGTCGGGATCCTACAATGAGCAGTTCTTC. Amino acids: CASSPSASGSYNEQFF. The gene calls are TRBV19 and TRBJ2-1; tentatively, D is TRBD2 (5 bases). This CDR3 region has 16 residues. Looked up from germline, CDR1 is LNHDA and CDR2 is SQIVND (reference sequence). Trimming stripped 5 bases from V and 1 base from J, with 15 bases between. Full variable domain (missing parts from reference TRBV19 and TRBJ2-1): DGGITQSPKYLFRKEGQNVTLSCEQNLNHDAMYWYRQDPGQGLRLIYYSQIVNDFQKGDIAEGYSVSREKKESFPLTVTSAQKNPTAFYLCASSPSASGSYNEQFFGPGTRLTVL.

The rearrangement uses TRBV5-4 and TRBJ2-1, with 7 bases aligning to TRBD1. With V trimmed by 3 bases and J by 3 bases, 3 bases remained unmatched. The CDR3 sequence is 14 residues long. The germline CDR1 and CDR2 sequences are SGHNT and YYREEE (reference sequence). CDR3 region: CASSSQGNYNEQFF. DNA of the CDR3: TGTGCCAGCAGCTCACAGGGGAACTACAATGAGCAGTTCTTC.

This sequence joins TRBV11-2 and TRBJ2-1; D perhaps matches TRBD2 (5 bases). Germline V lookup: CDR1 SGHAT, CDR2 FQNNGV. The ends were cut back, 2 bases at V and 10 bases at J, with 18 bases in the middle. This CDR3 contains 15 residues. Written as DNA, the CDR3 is TGTGCCAGCAGCTTAAACGTGGGAGTTCGAAACGAGCAGTTCTTC. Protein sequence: CASSLNVGVRNEQFF.